This entry lists 27 T cell receptor beta chains sequenced from one sample in a study of blood T cell repertoires in COVID-19. Assay: immunoSEQ multiplex PCR; the TCRdb copy retains only in-frame clones and omits some. In the table there are about 74,000 clones, roughly 81% of which are singletons. Sequenced input: peripheral blood. The receptors here all came from an older man with acute or convalescent COVID-19.

This chain uses TRBV7-3 with TRBJ2-1; 7 nucleotides align to TRBD2. The CDR3 sequence is 14 residues long. The junction had 5 bases not matched to a gene; V was cut back by 2 bases and J by 7 bases. Germline V gene data show CDR1 as SGHTA and CDR2 as FQGTGA. DNA for the CDR3: TGTGCCAGCAGCTTATCGGGGGGAGTTAATGAGCAGTTCTTC. It codes for CASSLSGGVNEQFF.

This rearrangement joins TRBV30 to TRBJ1-1, with 9 bases aligning to TRBD1. Trimming cost V 3 bases and J 11 bases; bases outside gene matches: 16. The CDR3 is made up of 15 amino acids. Germline V gene lookup returns CDR1 GTSNPN and CDR2 SVGIG (reference sequence). The CDR3: CAWSPGGTGGAGAFF. The CDR3 DNA reads TGTGCCTGGAGCCCAGGGGGAACAGGGGGCGCGGGGGCTTTCTTT. Variable domain in full (rest from reference TRBV30 and TRBJ1-1): SQTIHQWPATLVQPVGSPLSLECTVEGTSNPNLYWYRQAAGRGLQLLFYSVGIGQISSEVPQNLSASRPQDRQFILSSKKLLLSDSGFYLCAWSPGGTGGAGAFFGQGTRLTVV.

V gene TRBV5-1 combines with J gene TRBJ2-1; a weak D match, TRBD2 (5 bases). The germline V and J ends were trimmed by 0 bases and 5 bases, with 15 bases remaining between them. The V gene's germline CDR1 is SGHRS and CDR2 YFSETQ. This CDR3 region has 16 residues. CDR3 sequence reads: CASSLDRADLNNEQFF. The CDR3 coding sequence is TGCGCCAGCAGCTTGGATCGAGCGGACCTCAACAATGAGCAGTTCTTC.

This chain joins TRBV28 and TRBJ1-1; perhaps TRBD1 as D (5 bases). CDR1 is MDHEN and CDR2 is SYDVKM in the germline V gene. Trimming stripped 6 bases from V and 1 base from J, with 6 bases between. The CDR3 spans 12 residues. The CDR3 bases are TGTGCCAGCAGGGGGCCGAACACTGAAGCTTTCTTT. This encodes CASRGPNTEAFF.

The chain employs TRBV9 and TRBJ2-5; the D gene is possibly TRBD2 (6 bases). Trimming pared 0 bases from V and 5 bases from J, leaving 11 bases between. CDR1 is SGDLS and CDR2 is YYNGEE in the germline V gene. This CDR3 region has 14 residues. CDR3 coding DNA: TGTGCCAGCAGCGTAGGAGGAGGGTGGGAGACCCAGTACTTC. It encodes CASSVGGGWETQYF.

This chain links TRBV15 with TRBJ2-6; possible D gene TRBD2, 7 bases. Per germline, CDR1 LNHNV and CDR2 YYDKDF (reference sequence). The CDR3 length is 16 residues. Trimming cost V 1 base and J 2 bases, with 9 bases left between them. CDR3 in DNA: TGTGCCACCAGCAGAGTCGGGGGGCCTGGGGCCAACGTCCTGACTTTC. Translating it yields CATSRVGGPGANVLTF.

This chain uses TRBV7-2 with TRBJ2-6, with D possibly matching TRBD1 (5 bases). The CDR3 totals 19 residues. Trimming removed 3 bases from V and 2 bases from J, with 20 bases in between. Germline values: CDR1 SGHTA, CDR2 FQGNSA. The CDR3 sequence: CASSFPWWQGEAGANVLTF. DNA of the CDR3: TGTGCCAGCAGCTTCCCTTGGTGGCAGGGTGAGGCTGGGGCCAACGTCCTGACTTTC.

V usage is TRBV18 and J usage is TRBJ2-3, with a weak D call TRBD1 (5 bases). The CDR3 sequence is 15 residues long. Germline CDR1 KGHSH, CDR2 LQKENI. Trimming cost V 2 bases and J 5 bases, with 14 bases left between them. The CDR3 loop reads CASSPGAIRIDTQYF. Here the CDR3 DNA reads TGTGCCAGCTCACCAGGGGCCATCCGTATAGATACGCAGTATTTT.

This sequence joins TRBV30 and TRBJ1-6; 9 bases agree with TRBD1. This CDR3 region has 14 residues. Germline CDR1 reads GTSNPN; CDR2 reads SVGIG (reference sequence). The junction had 7 bases not matched to a gene; V was cut back by 4 bases and J by 9 bases. In DNA, the CDR3 is TGTGCCTGGAAATCCGGACAGGGGTTTTCACCCCTCCACTTT. Its translation: CAWKSGQGFSPLHF.

V is TRBV12-3 or TRBV12-4 and J is TRBJ2-5, with no clear D. CDR3 size: 12 residues. V dropped 6 bases and J dropped 2 bases, with 7 bases sitting between them. DNA for the CDR3: TGTGCCAGCAGCCCACAACAAGAGACCCAGTACTTC. Encoded protein: CASSPQQETQYF.

The chain joins TRBV30 to TRBJ2-1; 9 nucleotides agree with TRBD1. The J segment lost 1 base and the V segment lost 3 bases, leaving 4 bases of the junction unmatched. The CDR3 totals 15 residues. Germline assignment: CDR1 GTSNPN and CDR2 SVGIG (reference sequence). CDR3 protein: CAWRETGGSYNEQFF. As DNA, the CDR3 is TGTGCCTGGAGAGAGACAGGGGGTTCCTACAATGAGCAGTTCTTC.

The CDR3 DNA is TGTGCCAGCAGCTTAGCAAGCGGGAGGGGGTACAATGAGCAGTTCTTC. This sequence encodes CASSLASGRGYNEQFF. V is TRBV7-2 and J is TRBJ2-1; TRBD2 matches 10 bases. The CDR3 runs 16 residues. The V segment lost 0 bases and the J segment 4 bases; nucleotides outside the gene matches: 3. Germline V lookup: CDR1 SGHTA, CDR2 FQGNSA.

This clone showed up just a few times. The chain's CDR3 is CASSGLYGYTF. The CDR3 DNA reads as TGTGCCAGCAGCGGTCTCTATGGCTACACCTTC. The chain joins TRBV9 to TRBJ1-2; D remains ambiguous. Germline V CDR1 and CDR2: SGDLS, YYNGEE. The CDR3 contains 11 residues. V was clipped by 3 bases and J by 4 bases, with 4 bases between them.

The chain carries TRBV11-3 and TRBJ2-1; 10 nucleotides agree with TRBD2. Germline V gene data show CDR1 as SGHNT and CDR2 as YENEEA. CDR3 length equals 16 residues. J gave up 9 bases and V 4 bases, and 12 bases lay outside the gene matches. CDR3 region: CASSSPGLAGVGEQFF. The CDR3 nucleotides are TGTGCCAGCAGCTCCCCCGGCCTAGCGGGAGTAGGTGAGCAGTTCTTC.

V is TRBV25-1 and J is TRBJ2-6; TRBD1 agrees at 8 bases. V dropped 3 bases and J dropped 2; count of bases not matched to a gene: 3. CDR3 length equals 16 residues. Germline loops: CDR1 MGHDK, CDR2 SYGVNS. Here the CDR3 DNA reads TGTGCCAGCAGTGATAACAGGGGGACTGGGGCCAACGTCCTGACTTTC. This encodes CASSDNRGTGANVLTF.

This clone showed up just a few times. The chain uses TRBV21-1 and TRBJ2-1; TRBD2 reflects the table's D call only, with no check against the DNA. TRBV21-1 is reported as a pseudogene. CDR3 length: 20 residues. This CDR3 reads CASSKVSSGRISSSYNEQFF. The CDR3 DNA reads as TGTGCCAGCAGCAAAGTTTCTAGCGGGAGGATCTCGAGCTCCTACAATGAGCAGTTCTTC.

The chain carries TRBV11-3 and TRBJ2-3; no firm D call. The V end was cut by 4 bases, the J end by 2 bases, with 4 bases between. The CDR3 loop spans 12 amino acids. Germline loops: CDR1 SGHNT, CDR2 YENEEA. CDR3: CASSSFTDTQYF. The CDR3 DNA sequence: TGTGCCAGCAGCTCCTTCACAGATACGCAGTATTTT.

The chain couples TRBV6-6 to TRBJ2-1, with 13 bases that match TRBD2. With V trimmed by 5 bases and J by 5 bases, 12 bases remained unmatched. The CDR3 spans 18 residues. Germline assignment: CDR1 MNHNY and CDR2 SVGAGI (reference sequence). In DNA form, the CDR3 reads TGTGCCAGCAGTCCCTGGGGGACTAGCGGGATGCCCGACAATGAGCAGTTCTTC. Its translation is CASSPWGTSGMPDNEQFF.

The DNA for the CDR3 is TGTGCCAGCAGGACAGGGGCCAACAATCAGCCCCAGCATTTT. Amino acid sequence: CASRTGANNQPQHF. The chain carries TRBV6-5 and TRBJ1-5; TRBD1 matches 8 bases. The junction had 4 bases not matched to a gene; V was cut back by 6 bases and J by 3 bases. Germline V gene lookup returns CDR1 MNHEY and CDR2 SVGAGI. CDR3 length: 14 amino acids.

This chain joins TRBV30 and TRBJ1-1; possible D gene TRBD1, 6 bases. In germline, CDR1 is GTSNPN, CDR2 SVGIG (reference sequence). V lost 2 bases and J 1 base, leaving 14 bases between the germline ends. CDR3 length equals 15 residues. The CDR3 nucleotides are TGTGCCTGGAGTAGGGGGGGGGCGAGGAACACTGAAGCTTTCTTT. Translation gives CAWSRGGARNTEAFF.

The chain is built from TRBV3-1 (or the pseudogene TRBV3-2) and TRBJ1-5; D uncertain. CDR1 is LGHDT and CDR2 is YNNKEL in the germline V gene (reference sequence). V lost 1 base and J 4 bases, leaving 5 bases between the germline ends. There are 13 residues in the CDR3. CDR3 bases: TGTGCCAGCAGCCAAGGCGGAAATCAGCCCCAGCATTTT. Protein sequence: CASSQGGNQPQHF.

The genes are TRBV7-8 and TRBJ2-1, with D possibly matching TRBD2 (5 bases). The CDR3 consists of 14 residues. Germline V CDR1 and CDR2: SGHVS, FQNEAQ. V was shortened by 1 base and J by 9 bases, with 13 bases between the two germline ends. CDR3 in amino acids: CASSLEEVSGEQFF. As DNA, the CDR3 is TGTGCCAGCAGCTTAGAAGAGGTGAGCGGTGAGCAGTTCTTC.

V usage is TRBV7-8 and J usage is TRBJ2-7; D ambiguous. Germline CDR1 reads SGHVS; CDR2 reads FQNEAQ. The CDR3 contains 14 residues. V was trimmed by 0 bases and J by 1 base, leaving 7 bases between them. The CDR3 sequence is CASSLAELSYEQYF. The DNA of the CDR3 is TGTGCCAGCAGCTTAGCGGAGTTATCCTACGAGCAGTACTTC.

This clone was seen a few times. The chain joins TRBV11-2 to TRBJ2-7; weak D call: TRBD2 (6 bases). V was shortened by 5 bases and J by 2 bases, with 10 bases between the two germline ends. CDR1 is SGHAT and CDR2 is FQNNGV in the germline V gene. The CDR3 loop spans 13 amino acids. As DNA, the CDR3 is TGTGCCAGCAGCCGACCGGGGGCCTACGAGCAGTACTTC. Amino acids: CASSRPGAYEQYF.

This rearrangement joins TRBV7-3 to TRBJ1-1; no firm D call. V was clipped by 2 bases and J by 7 bases, with 11 bases between them. The CDR3 covers 13 residues. The germline gives CDR1 SGHTA, CDR2 FQGTGA. The CDR3 DNA sequence: TGTGCCAGCAGCTTACTGGGAGCAGGTGAAGCTTTCTTT. It specifies CASSLLGAGEAFF.

The V call is TRBV29-1, the J call TRBJ2-5; TRBD2 agrees at 8 bases. CDR3 size: 15 residues. Trimming at V came to 7 bases and at J to 1 base, leaving 11 bases not matched to a gene. Germline V lookup: CDR1 SQVTM, CDR2 ANQGSEA. CDR3 DNA sequence: TGCAGCGCAGTTGGGGGTAGCGGGATCCAAGAGACCCAGTACTTC. This encodes CSAVGGSGIQETQYF.

This chain links TRBV19 with TRBJ1-5; 9 nucleotides align to TRBD1. The germline CDR1 and CDR2 sequences are LNHDA and SQIVND (reference sequence). The length of the CDR3 is 15 residues. V lost 7 bases and J lost 7; bases outside the gene matches: 11. The CDR3 here is CASKGDREGPQPQHF. DNA for the CDR3: TGTGCCAGTAAGGGGGACAGGGAGGGTCCCCAGCCCCAGCATTTT.